The text below deals with one T cell receptor (beta chain). These data come from a study of T cell repertoires in cytomegalovirus infection. CDR3 length equals 15 residues. Unmatched junction bases numbered 6, after V lost 5 bases and J lost 8 bases. Germline lookup yields CDR1 LNHNV and CDR2 YYDKDF (reference sequence). TCRdb reanalysed the reads using MiXCR and keeps one entry per CDR3 protein. This table has roughly 140,000 distinct CDR3 sequences, around 22% appearing once. Sequencing used PBMCs. The sequence was collected from a human donor in good health (CMV status not recorded). Some clones in this sample may be carry-over from other donors' samples. V gene TRBV15 combines with J gene TRBJ2-1; the match to TRBD2 covers 13 bases. This CDR3 reads CATSGGLAGLDEQFF. CDR3 coding DNA: TGTGCCACCAGCGGGGGACTAGCGGGGCTCGATGAGCAGTTCTTC.